The clone carrying this T cell receptor beta chain was picked up a small number of times. These data come from a study of blood T cell repertoires in COVID-19. Germline V gene data show CDR1 as KGHDR and CDR2 as SFDVKD. The J segment lost 5 bases and the V segment lost 11 bases, leaving 11 bases of the junction unmatched. The CDR3 is made up of 14 amino acids. Sequenced by immunoSEQ multiplex PCR; TCRdb stores in-frame clones only, minus some. The sample contains under 250,000 clones, roughly 84% of which appear only once. The receptor's source is a man in his fifties who had recovered from COVID-19. The chain joins TRBV24-1 to TRBJ1-5; 7 bases fit TRBD1. The sequencing sample was made of peripheral blood. The CDR3 loop reads CAIPDREGDQPQHF. CDR3 nucleotides: TGTGCCATCCCCGACAGGGAAGGCGATCAGCCCCAGCATTTT.